This passage covers 2 T cell receptor beta chains from one sample sequenced in a study of T cell responses to AZD1222 COVID-19 vaccine. Assay: immunoSEQ multiplex PCR; the TCRdb copy retains only in-frame clones and omits some. The sample includes 90,000 to 150,000 clones, more than 75% of them seen just once. The sample here was peripheral blood, taken on day 0 of AZD1222 vaccination. These receptors all stem from an adult in good health.

The gene calls are TRBV19 and TRBJ1-2, with D unclear. Germline values: CDR1 LNHDA, CDR2 SQIVND (reference sequence). V was pared by 3 bases and J by 0 bases, with 5 bases between. CDR3 length: 13 amino acids. The chain's CDR3 is CASSIVPNYGYTF. CDR3 coding DNA: TGTGCCAGTAGTATTGTTCCTAACTATGGCTACACCTTC. The whole variable domain, remainder taken from reference TRBV19 and TRBJ1-2, is DGGITQSPKYLFRKEGQNVTLSCEQNLNHDAMYWYRQDPGQGLRLIYYSQIVNDFQKGDIAEGYSVSREKKESFPLTVTSAQKNPTAFYLCASSIVPNYGYTFGSGTRLTVV.

The V gene is TRBV5-4, the J gene TRBJ2-1, with D hard to call. The CDR3 runs 14 residues. Germline V gene data show CDR1 as SGHNT and CDR2 as YYREEE (reference sequence). Trimming stripped 1 base from V and 6 bases from J, with 11 bases between. CDR3 residues: CASSLTSAINEQFF. The CDR3 DNA reads as TGTGCCAGCAGCTTGACGTCAGCGATCAATGAGCAGTTCTTC.